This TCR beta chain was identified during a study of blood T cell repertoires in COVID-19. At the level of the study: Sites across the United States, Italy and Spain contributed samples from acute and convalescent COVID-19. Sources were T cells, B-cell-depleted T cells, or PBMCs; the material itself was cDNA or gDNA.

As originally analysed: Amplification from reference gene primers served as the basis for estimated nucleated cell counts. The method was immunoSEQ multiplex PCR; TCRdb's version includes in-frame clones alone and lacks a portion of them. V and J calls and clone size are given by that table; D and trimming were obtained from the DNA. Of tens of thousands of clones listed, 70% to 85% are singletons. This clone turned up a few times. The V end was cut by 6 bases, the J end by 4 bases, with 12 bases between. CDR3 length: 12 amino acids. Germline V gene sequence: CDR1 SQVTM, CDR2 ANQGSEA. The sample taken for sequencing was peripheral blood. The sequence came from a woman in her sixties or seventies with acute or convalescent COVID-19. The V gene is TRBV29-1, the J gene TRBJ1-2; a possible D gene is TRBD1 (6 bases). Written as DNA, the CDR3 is TGCAGCGTCGTGGACAGAGTCTATGGCTACACCTTC. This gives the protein CSVVDRVYGYTF.